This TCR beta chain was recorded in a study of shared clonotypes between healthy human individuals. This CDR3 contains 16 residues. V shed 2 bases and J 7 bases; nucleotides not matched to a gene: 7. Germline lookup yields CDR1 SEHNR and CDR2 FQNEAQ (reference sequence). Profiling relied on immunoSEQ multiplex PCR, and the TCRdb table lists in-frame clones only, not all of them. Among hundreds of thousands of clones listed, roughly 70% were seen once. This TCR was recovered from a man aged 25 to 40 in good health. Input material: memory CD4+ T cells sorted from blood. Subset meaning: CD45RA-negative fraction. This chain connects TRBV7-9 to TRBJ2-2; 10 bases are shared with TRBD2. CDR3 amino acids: CASSLWLAGAYGELFF. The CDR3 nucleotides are TGTGCCAGCAGCTTATGGCTAGCGGGAGCGTACGGGGAGCTGTTTTTT.